Following are 7 T cell receptor beta chains from one sample sequenced in a study of Graves' ophthalmopathy and Graves' hyperthyroidism. Beta-chain TCR CDR3 regions were amplified from RNA transcripts. The first-round RT-PCR employed HTBI primers together with the Qiagen OneStep RT-PCR kit. A multiplex PCR was then performed as the second round. Each CDR3 protein gets one entry after TCRdb re-called the multiplex PCR reads with MiXCR. This table has 680,000 or so distinct CDR3 sequences, approximately 21% appearing once. Sequenced input: peripheral blood. These receptors were collected from a woman under 30 with stable Graves' hyperthyroidism. Some clones in this sample may be carry-over from other donors' samples.

V usage is TRBV27 and J usage is TRBJ1-5; possibly TRBD1 for D (5 bases). This CDR3 spans 15 amino acids. Germline CDR1 is MNHEY and CDR2 is SMNVEV (reference sequence). V was pared by 6 bases and J by 2 bases, with 14 bases between. Here the CDR3 reads CASRPGTRGNQPQHF. The CDR3 DNA reads as TGTGCCAGCAGGCCAGGGACTAGGGGCAATCAGCCCCAGCATTTT.

This clonotype was seen ten or more times. The V and J genes are TRBV30 and TRBJ1-2; D is unclear. This CDR3 contains 11 residues. V lost 5 bases, J lost 2 bases, and 6 bases lay in between. From germline, CDR1 is GTSNPN and CDR2 SVGIG (reference sequence). This chain's CDR3 is CAWEGNYGYTF. CDR3 nucleotides: TGTGCCTGGGAAGGGAACTATGGCTACACCTTC.

The V gene is TRBV6-1, the J gene TRBJ1-2, with 7 positions matching TRBD1. V dropped 6 bases and J dropped 6; count of bases not matched to a gene: 4. Germline V gene data show CDR1 as MNHNS and CDR2 as SASEGT. The length of the CDR3 is 12 residues. DNA of the CDR3: TGTGCCAGCAGAGGAACAGGGGATGGCTACACCTTC. Its translation is CASRGTGDGYTF.

This clonotype was observed many times. This chain joins TRBV9 and TRBJ2-7, with D perhaps TRBD1 or TRBD2 (5 bases each). The CDR3 is 14 amino acids. CDR1 is SGDLS and CDR2 is YYNGEE in the germline V gene. The V gene lost 4 bases and the J gene lost 5 bases, with 16 bases spanning the gap. As DNA, the CDR3 is TGTGCCAGCAGCTTTGGGGGAAGTCTGGACGAGCAGTACTTC. Protein sequence: CASSFGGSLDEQYF. Together with reference TRBV9 and TRBJ2-7, the CDR3 gives the full variable domain: DSGVTQTPKHLITATGQRVTLRCSPRSGDLSVYWYQQSLDQGLQFLIQYYNGEERAKGNILERFSAQQFPDLHSELNLSSLELGDSALYFCASSFGGSLDEQYFGPGTRLTVT.

This clonotype was observed many times. This chain links TRBV2 with TRBJ1-2; D unclear. There are 13 residues in the CDR3. From germline, CDR1 is SNHLY and CDR2 FYNNEI. V was cut by 1 base and J by 4 bases, with 7 bases left in between. CDR3 in DNA: TGTGCCAGCAGTGAAGGTCTTTCCTATGGCTACACCTTC. Translating gives CASSEGLSYGYTF.

The V and J genes are TRBV2 and TRBJ2-2; maybe TRBD2 (6 bases). This CDR3 is built from 15 residues. Trimming pared 7 bases from V and 2 bases from J, leaving 14 bases between. Germline CDR1 and CDR2: SNHLY and FYNNEI. Written as DNA, the CDR3 is TGTGCCAGCAATTATGCGGGACTTAACACCGGGGAGCTGTTTTTT. It yields the protein CASNYAGLNTGELFF.

The chain is built from TRBV29-1 and TRBJ2-7, with D perhaps TRBD1 (5 bases). From germline, CDR1 is SQVTM and CDR2 ANQGSEA. CDR3 length equals 13 residues. Deletions cut 5 bases from V and 3 bases from J, with 14 bases between. CDR3 bases: TGCAGCGTTCTGAGTACGGACAACTACGAGCAGTACTTC. Residues: CSVLSTDNYEQYF.